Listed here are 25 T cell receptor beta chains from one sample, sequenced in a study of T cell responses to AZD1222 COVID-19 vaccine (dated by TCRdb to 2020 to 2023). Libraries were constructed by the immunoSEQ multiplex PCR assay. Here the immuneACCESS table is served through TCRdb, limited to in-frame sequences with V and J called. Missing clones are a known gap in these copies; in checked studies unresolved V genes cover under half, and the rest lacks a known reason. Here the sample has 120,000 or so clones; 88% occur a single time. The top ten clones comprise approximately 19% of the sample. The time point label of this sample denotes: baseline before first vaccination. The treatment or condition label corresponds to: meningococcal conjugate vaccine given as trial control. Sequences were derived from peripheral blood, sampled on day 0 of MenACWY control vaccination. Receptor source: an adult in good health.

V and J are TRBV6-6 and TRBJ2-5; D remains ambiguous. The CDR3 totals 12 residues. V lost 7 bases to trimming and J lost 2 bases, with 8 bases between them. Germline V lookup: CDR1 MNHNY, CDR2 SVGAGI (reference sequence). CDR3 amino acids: CASNREQETQYF. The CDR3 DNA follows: TGTGCCAGCAACAGAGAGCAAGAGACCCAGTACTTC.

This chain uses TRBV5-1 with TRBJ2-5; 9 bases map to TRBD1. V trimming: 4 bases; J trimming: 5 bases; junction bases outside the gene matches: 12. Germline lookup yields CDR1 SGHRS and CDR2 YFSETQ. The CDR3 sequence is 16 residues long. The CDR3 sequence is CASSQGQGRHGETQYF. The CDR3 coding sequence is TGCGCCAGCAGCCAGGGACAGGGACGGCACGGGGAGACCCAGTACTTC.

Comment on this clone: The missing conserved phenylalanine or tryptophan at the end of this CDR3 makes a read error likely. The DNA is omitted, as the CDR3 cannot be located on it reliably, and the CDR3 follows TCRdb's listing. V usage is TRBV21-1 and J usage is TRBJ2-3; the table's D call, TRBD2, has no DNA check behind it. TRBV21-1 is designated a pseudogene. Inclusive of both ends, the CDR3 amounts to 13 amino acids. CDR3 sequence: CASSNRTSGRYPR.

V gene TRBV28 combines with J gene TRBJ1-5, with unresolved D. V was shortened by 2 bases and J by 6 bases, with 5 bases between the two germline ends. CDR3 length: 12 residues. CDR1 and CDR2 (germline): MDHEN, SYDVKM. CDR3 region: CASSLVGQPQHF. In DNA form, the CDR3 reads TGTGCCAGCAGTTTAGTCGGTCAGCCCCAGCATTTT.

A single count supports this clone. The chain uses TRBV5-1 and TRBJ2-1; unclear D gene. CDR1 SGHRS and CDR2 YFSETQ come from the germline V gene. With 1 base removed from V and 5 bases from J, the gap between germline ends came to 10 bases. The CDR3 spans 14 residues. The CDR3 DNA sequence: TGCGCCAGCAGCTTGAACAGCCCCAACAATGAGCAGTTCTTC. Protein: CASSLNSPNNEQFF.

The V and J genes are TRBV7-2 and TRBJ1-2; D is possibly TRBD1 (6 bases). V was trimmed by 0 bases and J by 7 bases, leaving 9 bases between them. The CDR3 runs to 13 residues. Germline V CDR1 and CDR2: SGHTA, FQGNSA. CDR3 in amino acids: CASSLAGAGGYTF. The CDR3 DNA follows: TGTGCCAGCAGCTTAGCGGGGGCTGGTGGCTACACCTTC.

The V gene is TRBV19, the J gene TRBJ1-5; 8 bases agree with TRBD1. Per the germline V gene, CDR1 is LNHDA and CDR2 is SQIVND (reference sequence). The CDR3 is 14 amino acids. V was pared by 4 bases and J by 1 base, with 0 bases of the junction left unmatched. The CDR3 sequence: CASSTGGSNQPQHF. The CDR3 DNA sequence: TGTGCCAGTAGTACAGGGGGCAGCAATCAGCCCCAGCATTTT.

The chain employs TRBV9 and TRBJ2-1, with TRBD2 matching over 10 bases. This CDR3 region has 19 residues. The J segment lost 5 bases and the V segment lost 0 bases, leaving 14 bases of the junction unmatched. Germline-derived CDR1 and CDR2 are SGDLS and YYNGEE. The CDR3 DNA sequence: TGTGCCAGCAGCGTAGCCATCGGGCTAGCGGGAGTAGGCGACAATGAGCAGTTCTTC. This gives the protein CASSVAIGLAGVGDNEQFF. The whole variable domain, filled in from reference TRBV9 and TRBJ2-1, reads DSGVTQTPKHLITATGQRVTLRCSPRSGDLSVYWYQQSLDQGLQFLIQYYNGEERAKGNILERFSAQQFPDLHSELNLSSLELGDSALYFCASSVAIGLAGVGDNEQFFGPGTRLTVL.

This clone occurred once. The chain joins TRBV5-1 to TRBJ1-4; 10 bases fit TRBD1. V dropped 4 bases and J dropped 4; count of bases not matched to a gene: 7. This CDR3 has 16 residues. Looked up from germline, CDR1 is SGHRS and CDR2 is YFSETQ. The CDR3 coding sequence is TGCGCCAGCAGCGCCCGACAGGGGGCGGGTAATGAAAAACTGTTTTTT. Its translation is CASSARQGAGNEKLFF.

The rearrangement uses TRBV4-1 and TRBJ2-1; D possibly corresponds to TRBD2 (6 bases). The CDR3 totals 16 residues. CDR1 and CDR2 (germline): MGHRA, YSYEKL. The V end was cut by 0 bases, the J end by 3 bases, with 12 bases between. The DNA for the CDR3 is TGCGCCAGCAGCCAAGATCCCGCGGGACGCTACAATGAGCAGTTCTTC. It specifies CASSQDPAGRYNEQFF.

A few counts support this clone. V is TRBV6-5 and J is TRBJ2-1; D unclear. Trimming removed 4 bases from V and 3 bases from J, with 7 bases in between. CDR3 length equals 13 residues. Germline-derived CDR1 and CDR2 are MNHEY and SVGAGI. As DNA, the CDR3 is TGTGCCAGCAGTTTAGTTCTCTACAATGAGCAGTTCTTC. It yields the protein CASSLVLYNEQFF.

DNA of the CDR3: TGTGCCAGCAGCTTTGGGGGACTGGAGCTGTTTTTT. Translating gives CASSFGGLELFF. The rearrangement joins TRBV7-9 to TRBJ2-2, with D maybe TRBD2 (6 bases). The germline V and J ends were trimmed by 3 bases and 10 bases, with 9 bases remaining between them. CDR3 length: 12 amino acids. Germline values: CDR1 SEHNR, CDR2 FQNEAQ (reference sequence). The entire variable domain, with the rest obtained from reference TRBV7-9 and TRBJ2-2, is as follows: DTGVSQNPRHKITKRGQNVTFRCDPISEHNRLYWYRQTLGQGPEFLTYFQNEAQLEKSRLLSDRFSAERPKGSFSTLEIQRTEQGDSAMYLCASSFGGLELFFGEGSRLTVL.

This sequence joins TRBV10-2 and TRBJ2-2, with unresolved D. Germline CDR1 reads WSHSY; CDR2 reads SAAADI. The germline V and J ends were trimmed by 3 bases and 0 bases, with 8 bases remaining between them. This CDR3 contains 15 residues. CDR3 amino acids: CASSEGHPNTGELFF. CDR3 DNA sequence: TGCGCCAGCAGTGAAGGTCACCCGAACACCGGGGAGCTGTTTTTT.

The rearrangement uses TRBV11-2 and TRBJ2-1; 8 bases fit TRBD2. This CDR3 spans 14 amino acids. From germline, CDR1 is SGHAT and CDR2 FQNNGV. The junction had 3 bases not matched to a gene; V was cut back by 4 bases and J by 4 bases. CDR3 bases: TGTGCCAGCAGCTCTAGCGGGCTGTACAATGAGCAGTTCTTC. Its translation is CASSSSGLYNEQFF. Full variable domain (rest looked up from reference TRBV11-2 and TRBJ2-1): EAGVAQSPRYKIIEKRQSVAFWCNPISGHATLYWYQQILGQGPKLLIQFQNNGVVDDSQLPKDRFSAERLKGVDSTLKIQPAKLEDSAVYLCASSSSGLYNEQFFGPGTRLTVL.

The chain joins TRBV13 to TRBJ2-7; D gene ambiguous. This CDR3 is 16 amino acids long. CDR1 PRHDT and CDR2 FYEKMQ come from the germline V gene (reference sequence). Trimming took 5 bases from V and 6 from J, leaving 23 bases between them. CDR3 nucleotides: TGTGCCAGCAGCCCACAAGCACACGGAGTTCGTAGCGAGCAGTACTTC. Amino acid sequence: CASSPQAHGVRSEQYF.

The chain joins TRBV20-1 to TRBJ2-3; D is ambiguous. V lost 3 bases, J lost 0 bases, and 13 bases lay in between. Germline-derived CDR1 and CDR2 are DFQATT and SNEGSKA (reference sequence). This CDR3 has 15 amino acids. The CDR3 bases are TGCAGTGCTAGTAGGCGGTCCCGTAGCACAGATACGCAGTATTTT. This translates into CSASRRSRSTDTQYF.

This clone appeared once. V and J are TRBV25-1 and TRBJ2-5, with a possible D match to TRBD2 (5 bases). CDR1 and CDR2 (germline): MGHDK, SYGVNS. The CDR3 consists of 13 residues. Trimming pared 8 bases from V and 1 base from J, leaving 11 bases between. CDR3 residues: CASRWGAQETQYF. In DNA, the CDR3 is TGTGCCAGCCGTTGGGGAGCCCAAGAGACCCAGTACTTC.

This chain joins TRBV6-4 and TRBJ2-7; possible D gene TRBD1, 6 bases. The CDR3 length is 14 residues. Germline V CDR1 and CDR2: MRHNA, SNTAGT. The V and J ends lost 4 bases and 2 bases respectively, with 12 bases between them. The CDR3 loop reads CASSVSTGPYEQYF. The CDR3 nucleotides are TGTGCCAGCAGTGTTTCAACAGGGCCCTACGAGCAGTACTTC.

CDR3 sequence: CASSYSTASGREQYF. CDR3 sequence (DNA): TGTGCCAGCAGTTACTCGACAGCTAGCGGGAGGGAGCAGTACTTC. The J gene is TRBJ2-7, the V gene TRBV6-5, with 11 bases aligning to TRBD2. CDR3 length: 15 residues. Germline V gene data show CDR1 as MNHEY and CDR2 as SVGAGI. V trimming: 0 bases; J trimming: 7 bases; junction bases outside the gene matches: 5.

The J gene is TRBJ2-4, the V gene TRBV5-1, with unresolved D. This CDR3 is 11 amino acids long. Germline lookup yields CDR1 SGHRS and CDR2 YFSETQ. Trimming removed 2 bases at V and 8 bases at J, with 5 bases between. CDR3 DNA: TGCGCCAGCAGCTTTGGAGACATTCAGTACTTC. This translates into CASSFGDIQYF.

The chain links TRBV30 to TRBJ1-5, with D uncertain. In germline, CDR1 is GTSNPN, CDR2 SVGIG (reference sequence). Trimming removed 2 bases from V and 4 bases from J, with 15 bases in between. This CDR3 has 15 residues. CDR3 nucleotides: TGTGCCTGGAGTAGCGGACGGATCCCGAATCAGCCCCAGCATTTT. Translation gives CAWSSGRIPNQPQHF. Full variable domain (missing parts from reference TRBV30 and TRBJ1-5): SQTIHQWPATLVQPVGSPLSLECTVEGTSNPNLYWYRQAAGRGLQLLFYSVGIGQISSEVPQNLSASRPQDRQFILSSKKLLLSDSGFYLCAWSSGRIPNQPQHFGDGTRLSIL.

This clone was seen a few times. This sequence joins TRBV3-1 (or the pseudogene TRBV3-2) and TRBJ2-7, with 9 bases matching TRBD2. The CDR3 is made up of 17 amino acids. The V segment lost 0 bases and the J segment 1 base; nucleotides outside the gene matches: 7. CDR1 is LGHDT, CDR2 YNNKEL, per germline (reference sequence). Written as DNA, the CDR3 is TGTGCCAGCAGCCAAGAAGGGGTTAGCGGGGGATCCTACGAGCAGTACTTC. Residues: CASSQEGVSGGSYEQYF.

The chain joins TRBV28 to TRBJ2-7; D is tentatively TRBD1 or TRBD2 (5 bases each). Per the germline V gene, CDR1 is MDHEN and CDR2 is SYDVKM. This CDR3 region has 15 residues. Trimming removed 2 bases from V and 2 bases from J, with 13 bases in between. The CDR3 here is CASSLPGEGTYEQYF. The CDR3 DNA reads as TGTGCCAGCAGTTTACCGGGCGAGGGGACCTACGAGCAGTACTTC.

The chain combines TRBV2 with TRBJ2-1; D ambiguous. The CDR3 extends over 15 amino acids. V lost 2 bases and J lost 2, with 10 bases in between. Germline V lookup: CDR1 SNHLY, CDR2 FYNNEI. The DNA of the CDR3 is TGTGCCAGCAGTGAACGAGCGTTGACCTACAATGAGCAGTTCTTC. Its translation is CASSERALTYNEQFF.

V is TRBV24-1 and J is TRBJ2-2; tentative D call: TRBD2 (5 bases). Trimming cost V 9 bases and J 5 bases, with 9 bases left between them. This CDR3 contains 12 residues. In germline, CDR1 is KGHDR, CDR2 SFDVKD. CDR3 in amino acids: CATSRGTGELFF. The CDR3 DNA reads TGTGCCACCTCAAGAGGGACCGGGGAGCTGTTTTTT.